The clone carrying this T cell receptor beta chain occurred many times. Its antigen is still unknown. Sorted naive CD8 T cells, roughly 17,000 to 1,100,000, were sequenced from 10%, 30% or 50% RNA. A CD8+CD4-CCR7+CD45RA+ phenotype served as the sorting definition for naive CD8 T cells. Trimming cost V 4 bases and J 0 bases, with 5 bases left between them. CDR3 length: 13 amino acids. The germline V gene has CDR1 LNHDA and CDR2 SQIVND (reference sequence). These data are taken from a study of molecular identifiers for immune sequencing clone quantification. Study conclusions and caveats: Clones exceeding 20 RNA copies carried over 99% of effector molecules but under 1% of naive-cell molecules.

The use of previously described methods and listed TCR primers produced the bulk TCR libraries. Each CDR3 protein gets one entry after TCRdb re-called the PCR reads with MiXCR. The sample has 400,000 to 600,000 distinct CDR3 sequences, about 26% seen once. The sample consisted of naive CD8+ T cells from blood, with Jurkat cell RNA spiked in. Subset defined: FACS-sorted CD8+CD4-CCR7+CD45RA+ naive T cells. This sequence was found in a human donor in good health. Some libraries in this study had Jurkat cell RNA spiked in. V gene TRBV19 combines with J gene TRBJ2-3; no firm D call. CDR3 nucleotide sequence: TGTGCCAGTAGTACCCACAGCACAGATACGCAGTATTTT. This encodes CASSTHSTDTQYF.